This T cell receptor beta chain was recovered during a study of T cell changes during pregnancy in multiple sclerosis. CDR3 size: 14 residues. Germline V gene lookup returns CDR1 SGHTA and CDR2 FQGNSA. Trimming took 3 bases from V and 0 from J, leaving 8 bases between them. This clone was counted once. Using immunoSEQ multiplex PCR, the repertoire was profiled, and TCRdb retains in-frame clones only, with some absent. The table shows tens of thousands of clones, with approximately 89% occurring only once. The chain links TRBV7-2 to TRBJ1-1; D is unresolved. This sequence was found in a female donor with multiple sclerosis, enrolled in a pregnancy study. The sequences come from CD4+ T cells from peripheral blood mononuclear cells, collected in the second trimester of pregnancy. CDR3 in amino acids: CASSLNSMNTEAFF. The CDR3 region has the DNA TGTGCCAGCAGCTTGAACAGCATGAACACTGAAGCTTTCTTT.